This TCR beta chain appears in the sequencing data of a study of cytomegalovirus exposure and HLA in healthy donors. Study outcomes and limitations: That first-cohort TCR clusters tended to co-occur in the 130 or so validation repertoires was found in a later analysis. CMV antigen specificity of three CMV-associated chains was confirmed in vitro.

CDR3 size: 14 residues. The V and J ends lost 5 bases and 0 bases respectively, with 11 bases between them. Germline CDR1 is MDHEN and CDR2 is SYDVKM. Details on this clone: Its antigen is currently unknown.

TCRdb's table, derived via immunoSEQ multiplex PCR, lists solely in-frame clones and lacks some. This sample has approximately 97,000 clones; 80% to 95% occur once, and the top ten carry 1.1%. The J gene is TRBJ2-7, the V gene TRBV28; D might be TRBD2 (6 bases). Sequenced input: PBMCs. The TCR was taken from a woman aged 30 to 39 in good health and CMV-seropositive. The CDR3 bases are TGTGCCAGCAGTCCCGCCGGGAGCTCCTACGAGCAGTACTTC. Translated, it gives CASSPAGSSYEQYF.